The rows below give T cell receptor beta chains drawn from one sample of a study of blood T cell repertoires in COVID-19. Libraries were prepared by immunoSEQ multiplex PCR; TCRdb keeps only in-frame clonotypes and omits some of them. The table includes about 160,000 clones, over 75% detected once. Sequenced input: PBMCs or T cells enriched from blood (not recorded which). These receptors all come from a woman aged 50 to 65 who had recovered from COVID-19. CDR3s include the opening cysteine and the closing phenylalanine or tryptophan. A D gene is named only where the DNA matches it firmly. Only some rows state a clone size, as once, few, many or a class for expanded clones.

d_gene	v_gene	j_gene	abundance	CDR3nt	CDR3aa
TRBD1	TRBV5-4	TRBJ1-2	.	TGTGCCAGCAGCTCGCCCGACAGGGGGAGGTTCTATGGCTACACCTTC	CASSSPDRGRFYGYTF
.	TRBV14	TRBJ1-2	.	TGTGCCAGCAGCCAAGATTGGCTGGACCCACTAGCCGGATATGGGGGCTACACCTTC	CASSQDWLDPLAGYGGYTF
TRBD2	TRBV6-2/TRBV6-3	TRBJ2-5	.	TGTGCCAGCAGTTACATGTCTAGCGGGGAGACCCAGTACTTC	CASSYMSSGETQYF
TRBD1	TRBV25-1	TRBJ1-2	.	TGTGCCAGCAGTGAATTAGGACAGGGAGACTATGGCTACACCTTC	CASSELGQGDYGYTF
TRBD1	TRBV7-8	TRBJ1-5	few	TGTGCCAGCAGCTTGCCGGGACAGTTCAATCAGCCCCAGCATTTT	CASSLPGQFNQPQHF
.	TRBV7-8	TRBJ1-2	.	TGTGCCAGCAGCTACACGGACAGTGGGGGCTACACCTTC	CASSYTDSGGYTF
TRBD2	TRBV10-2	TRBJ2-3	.	TGCGCCAGCAGTCCCATCGGGGGGGCGACAGATACGCAGTATTTT	CASSPIGGATDTQYF
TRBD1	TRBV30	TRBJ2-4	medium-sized	TGTGCCTCCAAGGGACAGCCAAACATTCAGTACTTC	CASKGQPNIQYF
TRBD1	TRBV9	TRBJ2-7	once	TGTGCCAGCAGCGGTGAACCAAGGGGCCGGGGGACAGGGAACTACGAGCAGTACTTC	CASSGEPRGRGTGNYEQYF
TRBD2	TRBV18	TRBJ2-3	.	TGTGCCAGCTCACCAGGGACTATTAGCACAGATACGCAGTATTTT	CASSPGTISTDTQYF
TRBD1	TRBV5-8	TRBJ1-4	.	TGTGCCAGCAGCTTCGACAGGGGGCAAGGTGAAAAACTGTTTTTT	CASSFDRGQGEKLFF
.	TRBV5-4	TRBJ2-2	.	TGTGCCAGCAGCTTGGGGCAGGCGATGGGTACCGGGGAGCTGTTTTTT	CASSLGQAMGTGELFF
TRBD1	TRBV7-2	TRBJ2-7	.	TGTGCCAGCAGCTTAGTTGGCGGGACAGGCTACGAGCAGTACTTC	CASSLVGGTGYEQYF
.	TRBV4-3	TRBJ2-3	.	TGCGCCAGCAGTCTCTTTACCGGGGGGCGCACAGATACGCAGTATTTT	CASSLFTGGRTDTQYF
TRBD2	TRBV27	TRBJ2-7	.	TGTGCCAGCAGTTCCGGACTAGCGGGGGGACTAATCTCCTACGAGCAGTACTTC	CASSSGLAGGLISYEQYF
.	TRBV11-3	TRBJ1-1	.	TGTGCCAGCAGCTCGCCGGGGGGAGCCCTGAACACTGAAGCTTTCTTT	CASSSPGGALNTEAFF
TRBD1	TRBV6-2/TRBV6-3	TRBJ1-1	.	TGTGCCAGCAGTAATCAGGGGGGAGCGACTGAAGCTTTCTTT	CASSNQGGATEAFF
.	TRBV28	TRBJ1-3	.	TGTGCCAGCAGGAAGTGGGGGCAGGCCGACTCTGGAAACACCATATATTTT	CASRKWGQADSGNTIYF
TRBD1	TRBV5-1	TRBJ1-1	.	TGCGCCAGCAGCCGTACAGGGGAGAACACTGAAGCTTTCTTT	CASSRTGENTEAFF
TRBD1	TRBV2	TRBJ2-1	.	TGTGCCAGCAGCTCCCGGACAGGGGACTATGAGCAGTTCTTC	CASSSRTGDYEQFF
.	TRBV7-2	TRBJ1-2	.	TGTGCCAGCAGCTTAGGTTCCCAGGGGAACTATGGCTACACCTTC	CASSLGSQGNYGYTF
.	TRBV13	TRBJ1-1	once	TGTGCCAGCAGCTTAGATGCAGGGAACACTGAAGCTTTCTTT	CASSLDAGNTEAFF
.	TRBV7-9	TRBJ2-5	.	TGTGCCAGCAGCCCTGGGAGGGGGGAGACCCAGTACTTC	CASSPGRGETQYF
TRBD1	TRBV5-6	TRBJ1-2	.	TGTGCCAGCAGCTCAGACAGGGGTGGTGGCTACACCTTC	CASSSDRGGGYTF
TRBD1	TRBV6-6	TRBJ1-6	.	TGTGCCAGCAGTCCAACAGGGGGTAGGGGATTCCGGGCGGATAATTCACCCCTCCACTTT	CASSPTGGRGFRADNSPLHF
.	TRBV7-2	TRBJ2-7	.	TGTGCCAGCAGCTTAGGGGGAGTCTACGAGCAGTACTTC	CASSLGGVYEQYF
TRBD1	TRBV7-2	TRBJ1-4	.	TGTGCCAGCAGCCCACTGACAGGGTATAATCAAAAACTGTTTTTT	CASSPLTGYNQKLFF
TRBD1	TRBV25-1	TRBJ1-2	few	TGTGCCAGCAGAAGGACAGGGGCGGGGGATGGCTACACCTTC	CASRRTGAGDGYTF
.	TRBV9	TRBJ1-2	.	TGTGCCAGCAGCCCCCCGACACCTAACTATGGCTACACCTTC	CASSPPTPNYGYTF
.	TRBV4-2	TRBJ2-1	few	TGTGCCAGCAGCCAAGAACTACCTACGGGCAATGAGCAGTTCTTC	CASSQELPTGNEQFF
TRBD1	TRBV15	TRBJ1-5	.	TGTGCCACCAGCAAAGACAGGGGGCGCGGTCAGCCCCAGCATTTT	CATSKDRGRGQPQHF
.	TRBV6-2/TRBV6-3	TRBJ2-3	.	TGTGCCAGCAGTTATTATTCTATGGGCACAGATACGCAGTATTTT	CASSYYSMGTDTQYF
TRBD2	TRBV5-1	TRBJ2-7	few	TGCGCCAGCAGCTTGTTGACTAGCGGCTCCTACGAGCAGTACTTC	CASSLLTSGSYEQYF
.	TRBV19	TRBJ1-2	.	TGTGCCAGTATCCCACAGGGTATAGCTAACTATGGCTACACCTTC	CASIPQGIANYGYTF
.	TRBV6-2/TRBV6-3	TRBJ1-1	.	TGTGCCAGCAGTTGGGTAAGGAGCACTGAAGCTTTCTTT	CASSWVRSTEAFF
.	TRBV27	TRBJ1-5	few	TGTGCCAGCAGTAGGGCGGGAGACAATCAGCCCCAGCATTTT	CASSRAGDNQPQHF